This TCR beta chain came from a study of T cell responses to AZD1222 COVID-19 vaccine. Looking at the study overall: Second-dose schedules of about 4 or about 12 weeks were combined.

The table came from immunoSEQ multiplex PCR; TCRdb's copy has only in-frame clones and leaves some out. Of some 150,000 clones listed, 92% are singletons. Study-level results: CD4 TCRs covered the whole spike, strongest at regions 160-218 and 743-854. It should be noted that donors were predominantly white British and more often female, and clonal diversity was possibly underestimated.

In the case of this clone: Its antigen is unidentified.

This receptor was identified in an adult in good health. The specimen comprised peripheral blood, sampled on day 0 of AZD1222 vaccination.

This CDR3 is CASSSPRPRRDGYTF. The CDR3 DNA sequence: TGTGCCAGCAGCTCACCTCGACCGCGACGAGATGGCTACACCTTC. The chain employs TRBV7-2 and TRBJ1-2; D is ambiguous. Germline CDR1 reads SGHTA; CDR2 reads FQGNSA. This CDR3 spans 15 amino acids. V lost 4 bases, J lost 6 bases, and 18 bases lay in between.